This T cell receptor beta chain was documented in a study of T cells in Graves' hyperthyroidism and ophthalmopathy. If no ophthalmopathy progression occurred within 18 months, Graves' hyperthyroidism was stable. Hyperthyroidism patients were newly diagnosed, had disease duration under 2 months, and were aged 18 to 65 years. Not enrolled were patients with uncontrolled infection, other autoimmune disease, pregnancy or lactation. Template material for amplifying TCR beta CDR3 regions consisted of RNA transcripts. A set of HTBI primers served as the primers for a first-round RT-PCR of the TCR CDR3. From the multiplex PCR reads, TCRdb called clonotypes with MiXCR, one entry per CDR3 protein. The sample holds a few hundred thousand distinct CDR3 sequences, roughly 13% seen once. Trimming removed 3 bases at V and 5 bases at J, with 12 bases between. This CDR3 has 14 amino acids. Germline-derived CDR1 and CDR2 are MNHEY and SMNVEV (reference sequence).

J is TRBJ2-3 and V is TRBV27; D call uncertain. The sample was blood. The clonotype was recovered from a woman younger than 30 with Graves' hyperthyroidism. The CDR3 DNA sequence: TGTGCCAGCAGTTTCTTCTCGACAAAAGATACGCAGTATTTT. Translation gives CASSFFSTKDTQYF.